This TCR beta chain was documented in a study of control samples from healthy donors and cancer patients. Sequenced by immunoSEQ multiplex PCR; TCRdb stores in-frame clones only, minus some. This repertoire shows more than 95,000 clones, under 90% found once; its top ten account for about 13%. The CDR3 length is 15 residues. CDR1 MNHEY and CDR2 SVGAGI come from the germline V gene. The junction had 6 bases not matched to a gene; V was cut back by 0 bases and J by 5 bases. The sequenced sample was blood. The V gene is TRBV6-5, the J gene TRBJ2-7, with TRBD1 identical over 8 bases. The clonotype comes from a woman aged 45-59 years in good health. The CDR3 coding sequence is TGTGCCAGCAGTTACTCGGGACAGGTACTCGACGAGCAGTACTTC. This encodes CASSYSGQVLDEQYF.